This T cell receptor beta chain was observed in a study of T cell clonality in common variable immunodeficiency. V dropped 1 base and J dropped 1 base, with 8 bases sitting between them. Germline lookup yields CDR1 SGHAT and CDR2 FQNNGV. The CDR3 totals 14 residues. Libraries were prepared by immunoSEQ multiplex PCR; TCRdb keeps only in-frame clonotypes and omits some of them. The table lists some 39,000 clones, no singletons, with about 1.3% in the top ten. This clone was detected only a few times. The sequenced fragment ends 3 residues before the CDR3 boundary, so the rest is inferred from the germline J gene.

The V and J genes are TRBV11-2 and TRBJ2-7; D gene ambiguous. The sequence was obtained from a person between 18 and 75 years old in good health. The sequencing sample was made of peripheral blood mononuclear cells. The CDR3 loop is CASSLVARSYEQYF. The sequenced CDR3 bases are TGTGCCAGCAGCTTAGTAGCCCGGTCCTACGAG.